A selection of T cell receptor beta chains follows, all from one sample in a study of cytomegalovirus exposure and HLA in healthy donors. Generated by immunoSEQ multiplex PCR, the TCRdb table keeps only in-frame clones and is missing some. Its table lists tens of thousands of clones. Sequencing was carried out using PBMCs. These receptors were obtained from a woman younger than 45 in good health and CMV-seropositive. Each CDR3 is given with its conserved first and last residue. Fields, in order: clone size, V gene, D gene, J gene, CDR3 DNA, CDR3 protein. A D gene is named only where the DNA matches it firmly. A clone size is listed for some rows: how often the clone was seen (once, few, many), or a class if it is expanded.

abundance: .
v_gene: TRBV5-1
d_gene: TRBD2
j_gene: TRBJ2-1
CDR3nt: TGCGCCAGCAGCCTGGGGAGCGGGAGGGCTGACAATGAGCAGTTCTTC
CDR3aa: CASSLGSGRADNEQFF

abundance: .
v_gene: TRBV4-1
d_gene: .
j_gene: TRBJ1-2
CDR3nt: TGCGCCAGCAGCCCCTACAGGGATAACTATGGCTACACCTTC
CDR3aa: CASSPYRDNYGYTF

abundance: .
v_gene: TRBV27
d_gene: TRBD2
j_gene: TRBJ2-7
CDR3nt: TGTGCCAGCAGTCCCGGGACTAGCGGGAGGGAGCAGTACTTC
CDR3aa: CASSPGTSGREQYF

abundance: .
v_gene: TRBV18
d_gene: .
j_gene: TRBJ1-1
CDR3nt: TGTGCCAGCTCACCGTCGTACACTGAAGCTTTCTTT
CDR3aa: CASSPSYTEAFF

abundance: .
v_gene: TRBV28
d_gene: TRBD1
j_gene: TRBJ2-4
CDR3nt: TGTGCCAGCAAGGGGGACAGCGATCTAGCCAAAAACATTCAGTACTTC
CDR3aa: CASKGDSDLAKNIQYF

abundance: .
v_gene: TRBV5-1
d_gene: .
j_gene: TRBJ1-1
CDR3nt: TGCGCCAGCAGCCTTGGTGGGGGCCTTGTAGCTTTCTTT
CDR3aa: CASSLGGGLVAFF

abundance: .
v_gene: TRBV27
d_gene: TRBD1
j_gene: TRBJ1-2
CDR3nt: TGTGCCAGCAGTATACAGGGGGGAGCTAACTATGGCTACACCTTC
CDR3aa: CASSIQGGANYGYTF

abundance: .
v_gene: TRBV5-8
d_gene: .
j_gene: TRBJ2-7
CDR3nt: TGTGCCAGCTCGGGATTCCAGTACGAGCAGTACTTC
CDR3aa: CASSGFQYEQYF

abundance: .
v_gene: TRBV11-3
d_gene: .
j_gene: TRBJ2-7
CDR3nt: TGTGCCAGCAGCCCCTACGGGAGAGCGAGGGAGCAGTACTTC
CDR3aa: CASSPYGRAREQYF

abundance: .
v_gene: TRBV9
d_gene: TRBD1
j_gene: TRBJ2-1
CDR3nt: TGTGCCAGCAGCAAGGACAGGGGAGGGTACAATGAGCAGTTCTTC
CDR3aa: CASSKDRGGYNEQFF

abundance: .
v_gene: TRBV6-1
d_gene: TRBD1
j_gene: TRBJ1-5
CDR3nt: TGTGCCAGCAGTGCAACGACAGGGAGCAATCAGCCCCAGCATTTT
CDR3aa: CASSATTGSNQPQHF

abundance: .
v_gene: TRBV5-1
d_gene: TRBD2
j_gene: TRBJ2-7
CDR3nt: TGCGCCAGCAGCTTGGATGGACTAGCTGGCGAGCAGTACTTC
CDR3aa: CASSLDGLAGEQYF

abundance: .
v_gene: TRBV29-1
d_gene: TRBD2
j_gene: TRBJ2-3
CDR3nt: TGCAGCGTTGGAACCCTAGCGGTGAACACAGATACGCAGTATTTT
CDR3aa: CSVGTLAVNTDTQYF

abundance: .
v_gene: TRBV7-9
d_gene: TRBD2
j_gene: TRBJ2-5
CDR3nt: TGTGCCAGCAGCCCTCGACTAGCTGAGACCCAGTACTTC
CDR3aa: CASSPRLAETQYF

abundance: .
v_gene: TRBV6-1
d_gene: TRBD1
j_gene: TRBJ1-4
CDR3nt: TGTGCCAGCAGACGAGGGGGCGTGGAGGAAAAACTGTTTTTT
CDR3aa: CASRRGGVEEKLFF

abundance: .
v_gene: TRBV11-3
d_gene: .
j_gene: TRBJ2-7
CDR3nt: TGTGCCAGCAGCTTAGATCGGGGGACAGTCTACGAGCAGTACTTC
CDR3aa: CASSLDRGTVYEQYF

abundance: .
v_gene: TRBV5-1
d_gene: .
j_gene: TRBJ1-1
CDR3nt: TGCGCCAGCAGCTTGGAGTACGGGGGTCGGACTGAAGCTTTCTTT
CDR3aa: CASSLEYGGRTEAFF

abundance: .
v_gene: TRBV4-1
d_gene: TRBD2
j_gene: TRBJ2-2
CDR3nt: TGCGCCAGCAGCCCCGCACTAGCGGGAGTGCCCGGGGAGCTGTTTTTT
CDR3aa: CASSPALAGVPGELFF

abundance: .
v_gene: TRBV7-9
d_gene: .
j_gene: TRBJ1-1
CDR3nt: TGTGCCAGCAGCTTGGTGTCAGGGCAGACTGAAGCTTTCTTT
CDR3aa: CASSLVSGQTEAFF

abundance: .
v_gene: TRBV6-5
d_gene: .
j_gene: TRBJ1-6
CDR3nt: TGTGCCAGCAGTTACTCGAGGCGGGTTAATTCACCCCTCCACTTT
CDR3aa: CASSYSRRVNSPLHF

abundance: .
v_gene: TRBV7-6
d_gene: .
j_gene: TRBJ2-7
CDR3nt: TGTGCCAGCAGCCTGGTTGGGGGGAACGAGCAGTACTTC
CDR3aa: CASSLVGGNEQYF

abundance: .
v_gene: TRBV6-4
d_gene: .
j_gene: TRBJ2-2
CDR3nt: TGTGCCAGCAGTCGAGGACAGACCACCGGGGAGCTGTTTTTT
CDR3aa: CASSRGQTTGELFF

abundance: .
v_gene: TRBV6-1
d_gene: .
j_gene: TRBJ2-2
CDR3nt: TGTGCCAGCAGTGAAGGGGGAGTGGCGGTCACCGGGGAGCTGTTTTTT
CDR3aa: CASSEGGVAVTGELFF

abundance: .
v_gene: TRBV5-6
d_gene: TRBD2
j_gene: TRBJ2-7
CDR3nt: TGTGCCAGCAGCTTAGGGACTAGCGCCATGTCCTTC
CDR3aa: CASSLGTSAMSF

abundance: .
v_gene: TRBV5-6
d_gene: .
j_gene: TRBJ2-5
CDR3nt: TGTGCCAGCAGCTTGGGAGCTCAAGAGACCCAGTACTTC
CDR3aa: CASSLGAQETQYF

abundance: .
v_gene: TRBV11-2
d_gene: TRBD1
j_gene: TRBJ2-7
CDR3nt: TGTGCCAGCAGCTTACCGGACAGGGGCATCTACGAGCAGTACTTC
CDR3aa: CASSLPDRGIYEQYF

abundance: .
v_gene: TRBV6-1
d_gene: .
j_gene: TRBJ2-2
CDR3nt: TGTGCCAGCAGTGAAAAGGTTGCAGGGGTTGTACGCGGGGAGCTGTTTTTT
CDR3aa: CASSEKVAGVVRGELFF

abundance: .
v_gene: TRBV30
d_gene: TRBD1
j_gene: TRBJ2-7
CDR3nt: TGTGCCTGGAGGGGGACAGTCGAGTACTTC
CDR3aa: CAWRGTVEYF

abundance: .
v_gene: TRBV19
d_gene: .
j_gene: TRBJ1-4
CDR3nt: TGTGCCAGTAGTCTCTCTCGGGGAACTAATGAAAAACTGTTTTTT
CDR3aa: CASSLSRGTNEKLFF

abundance: .
v_gene: TRBV19
d_gene: .
j_gene: TRBJ1-5
CDR3nt: TGTGCCAGTAGTACGCCCTTTCAGGGTGGCAATCAGCCCCAGCATTTT
CDR3aa: CASSTPFQGGNQPQHF

abundance: .
v_gene: TRBV5-6
d_gene: .
j_gene: TRBJ2-7
CDR3nt: TGTGCCAGCAGCCCCTACATTAGCGGGGACAGAGCTGTGCAGTACTTC
CDR3aa: CASSPYISGDRAVQYF

abundance: .
v_gene: TRBV11-3
d_gene: TRBD2
j_gene: TRBJ2-7
CDR3nt: TGTGCCAGCAGCTTAGGGGGACTAGCGGGAGAGAAAGAGCAGTACTTC
CDR3aa: CASSLGGLAGEKEQYF

abundance: .
v_gene: TRBV5-1
d_gene: .
j_gene: TRBJ2-2
CDR3nt: TGCGCCTCCTCGGACACCGGGGAGCTGTTTTTT
CDR3aa: CASSDTGELFF

abundance: .
v_gene: TRBV6-1
d_gene: TRBD2
j_gene: TRBJ2-1
CDR3nt: TGTGCCAGCAGTGAGGGGACTAGCGGGAGCCACTTTGAGCAGTTCTTC
CDR3aa: CASSEGTSGSHFEQFF

abundance: .
v_gene: TRBV5-3
d_gene: .
j_gene: TRBJ2-4
CDR3nt: TGTGCCAGAAGCCCAACTCCAATGGTAGCCAAAAACATTCAGTACTTC
CDR3aa: CARSPTPMVAKNIQYF

abundance: .
v_gene: TRBV10-3
d_gene: .
j_gene: TRBJ2-3
CDR3nt: TGTGCCATCAGTGATGGACAAACTAGCACAGATACGCAGTATTTT
CDR3aa: CAISDGQTSTDTQYF

abundance: .
v_gene: TRBV30
d_gene: .
j_gene: TRBJ2-7
CDR3nt: TGTGCCTGGGGGAGAGGGGCGGGGTACGAGCAGTACTTC
CDR3aa: CAWGRGAGYEQYF

abundance: .
v_gene: TRBV4-2
d_gene: .
j_gene: TRBJ1-1
CDR3nt: TGTGCCAGCAGCCAAGGGGTAGCAGGGATAAGAACTGAAGCTTTCTTT
CDR3aa: CASSQGVAGIRTEAFF

abundance: .
v_gene: TRBV5-1
d_gene: TRBD1
j_gene: TRBJ2-2
CDR3nt: TGCGCCAGCAGCCCTGGACAGGGAGTGGCCGGGGAGCTGTTTTTT
CDR3aa: CASSPGQGVAGELFF

abundance: .
v_gene: TRBV25-1
d_gene: TRBD1
j_gene: TRBJ2-5
CDR3nt: TGTGCCAGCGCCCGGCAGGGGGCCGAGACCCAGTACTTC
CDR3aa: CASARQGAETQYF

abundance: .
v_gene: TRBV5-1
d_gene: TRBD1
j_gene: TRBJ1-1
CDR3nt: TGCGCCAGCAGCTCGGGACAGGGGCTGGGGACTGAAGCTTTCTTT
CDR3aa: CASSSGQGLGTEAFF

abundance: .
v_gene: TRBV12-5
d_gene: .
j_gene: TRBJ1-5
CDR3nt: TGTGCTAGTGGTTTGGTAGGCCGCAGTAGTCGGGATCAGCCCCAGCATTTT
CDR3aa: CASGLVGRSSRDQPQHF

abundance: .
v_gene: TRBV6-1
d_gene: .
j_gene: TRBJ1-3
CDR3nt: TGTGCCAGCAGTAACATTGGAAACACCATATATTTT
CDR3aa: CASSNIGNTIYF

abundance: .
v_gene: TRBV4-1
d_gene: .
j_gene: TRBJ2-1
CDR3nt: TGCGCCAGCAGCCCCCGGGAAAGCTCCTACAATGAGCAGTTCTTC
CDR3aa: CASSPRESSYNEQFF

abundance: .
v_gene: TRBV4-1
d_gene: TRBD1
j_gene: TRBJ1-1
CDR3nt: TGCGCCAGCAGCCCCCACGCTGTGACAGGGGGGGACACTGAAGCTTTCTTT
CDR3aa: CASSPHAVTGGDTEAFF

abundance: .
v_gene: TRBV7-9
d_gene: TRBD1
j_gene: TRBJ1-4
CDR3nt: TGTGCCAGCAGCCCTCGGACAGGCCGGGATGAAAAACTGTTTTTT
CDR3aa: CASSPRTGRDEKLFF

abundance: .
v_gene: TRBV9
d_gene: .
j_gene: TRBJ2-7
CDR3nt: TGTGCCAGCAGCGTCGAGGACAGCCCCAAGCTTATGAACGAGCAGTACTTC
CDR3aa: CASSVEDSPKLMNEQYF

abundance: .
v_gene: TRBV5-5
d_gene: TRBD1
j_gene: TRBJ2-6
CDR3nt: TGTGCCAGCAGCCCGGGACAGGGTATTAGCTCTGGGGCCAACGTCCTGACTTTC
CDR3aa: CASSPGQGISSGANVLTF

abundance: .
v_gene: TRBV13
d_gene: TRBD1
j_gene: TRBJ2-7
CDR3nt: TGTGCCAGCAGCCCTAACAGGGGTACGGCATACGAGCAGTACTTC
CDR3aa: CASSPNRGTAYEQYF

abundance: .
v_gene: TRBV15
d_gene: TRBD1
j_gene: TRBJ2-7
CDR3nt: TGTGCCACCAGCAAACCGGGACAGGGGACCTACGAGCAGTACTTC
CDR3aa: CATSKPGQGTYEQYF

abundance: .
v_gene: TRBV6-5
d_gene: TRBD2
j_gene: TRBJ2-5
CDR3nt: TGTGCCAGCAGTCACACGGGGGGGCTGGAGACCCAGTACTTC
CDR3aa: CASSHTGGLETQYF

abundance: .
v_gene: TRBV2
d_gene: TRBD2
j_gene: TRBJ2-7
CDR3nt: TGTGCCAGCAAAGGAGGGTTCCGCTTAGCGGGTTACTTC
CDR3aa: CASKGGFRLAGYF

abundance: .
v_gene: TRBV11-2
d_gene: .
j_gene: TRBJ2-3
CDR3nt: TGTGCCAGCAGCTTAAACCCTAGTGGGGATACGCAGTATTTT
CDR3aa: CASSLNPSGDTQYF

abundance: medium-sized
v_gene: TRBV7-3
d_gene: TRBD1
j_gene: TRBJ2-7
CDR3nt: TGTGCCAGCAGCGACGGGACAGGTAGTATCAAGCAGTACTTC
CDR3aa: CASSDGTGSIKQYF